This paragraph reports one TCR beta chain. What it binds is not known. The sample is drawn from a study of T cell clusters in autoimmune cytopenias. Across the study: Per sample, median TRB depth was about 52,000 reads, yielding a median roughly 2,400 distinct clonotypes. Notes on the study in general: Healthy donors had about 2.8-fold more exclusive TRB clusters than active autoimmune hepatitis patients. TRB repertoire shifts in secondary cytopenia and chronic lymphocytic leukemia mostly reflected lymphoma, not autoimmunity. Clustering suggested that physiological T cell clusters were missing in primary autoimmune cytopenia patients.

Germline assignment: CDR1 LNHDA and CDR2 SQIVND (reference sequence). The CDR3 runs 13 residues. One tube held mixed TRB-A and TRB-B primer pools for touch-down PCR. TCRdb reprocessed the multiplex PCR reads and stores each CDR3 protein as one record, lacking DNA. The sample's table shows about 5,000 distinct CDR3 sequences. Each sample's input was 200 to 250 ng genomic DNA, some 40,000 genome equivalents. The TCR originated in a human donor with an autoimmune cytopenia or autoimmune hepatitis (not recorded which). The V and J genes are TRBV19 and TRBJ1-2. Sequencing was carried out using peripheral blood. The CDR3 loop reads CASGLRSNYGYTF.